This T cell receptor beta chain was sequenced during a study of T cell responses to AZD1222 COVID-19 vaccine. TCRdb's table, derived via immunoSEQ multiplex PCR, lists solely in-frame clones and lacks some. The sample has around 110,000 clones, 87% seen once. Trimming stripped 6 bases from V and 3 bases from J, with 5 bases between. The germline V gene encodes CDR1 LGHNA and CDR2 YSLEER. The CDR3 extends over 12 amino acids. The chain combines TRBV4-3 with TRBJ2-2, with D hard to call. This specimen was peripheral blood, taken on day 0 of AZD1222 vaccination. The TCR was taken from an adult in good health. For the CDR3, the DNA is TGCGCCAGCAGAACCTACACCGGGGAGCTGTTTTTT. The encoded protein is CASRTYTGELFF.